The rows below give T cell receptor beta chains drawn from one sample of a study of T cells in Graves' hyperthyroidism and ophthalmopathy. One entry per CDR3 protein, called by TCRdb with MiXCR from the multiplex PCR reads. The sample includes more than 300,000 distinct CDR3 sequences, roughly 17% of them seen just once. The source material was blood. These receptors were taken from a woman younger than 45 with Graves' hyperthyroidism that later progressed to Graves' ophthalmopathy. Each CDR3 is given with its conserved first and last residue. The D gene is left open where the match is weak. Clone size is stated in some rows and not others, as once, few, many or a class when expanded.

clone size	V gene	D gene	J gene	CDR3 protein	CDR3 DNA
-	TRBV24-1	TRBD2	TRBJ2-7	CATSEAGNDEQYF	TGTGCCACCAGTGAAGCGGGGAACGACGAGCAGTACTTC
many	TRBV7-2	-	TRBJ2-2	CASKHTPGNTGELFF	TGTGCCAGCAAACATACCCCGGGGAACACCGGGGAGCTGTTTTTT
many	TRBV6-1	-	TRBJ2-7	CASSSGASSYEQYF	TGTGCCAGCAGTTCCGGGGCGAGCTCCTACGAGCAGTACTTC
few	TRBV10-3	-	TRBJ1-1	CAIGPNTEAFF	TGTGCCATCGGGCCGAACACTGAAGCTTTCTTT
-	TRBV28	-	TRBJ2-1	CASSYRRGRGSYNEQFF	TGTGCCAGCAGTTACCGACGGGGCAGGGGAAGCTACAATGAGCAGTTCTTC
few	TRBV13	TRBD2	TRBJ2-5	CASSQGLAGYQETQYF	TGTGCCAGCAGCCAGGGACTAGCGGGGTACCAAGAGACCCAGTACTTC
few	TRBV5-1	TRBD1	TRBJ2-7	CASSGTGELGQYF	TGCGCCAGCAGCGGGACAGGTGAGCTCGGGCAGTACTTC
many	TRBV2	-	TRBJ2-2	CASSLISRNTGELFF	TGTGCCAGCAGTCTGATATCTAGGAACACCGGGGAGCTGTTTTTT
many	TRBV6-2/TRBV6-3	TRBD1	TRBJ2-3	CASSYHPGQGTDTQYF	TGTGCCAGCAGTTACCACCCGGGACAGGGCACAGATACGCAGTATTTT
many	TRBV20-1	-	TRBJ2-7	CSANQERSSYEQYF	TGCAGTGCTAACCAGGAGAGGAGCTCCTACGAGCAGTACTTC
many	TRBV25-1	TRBD2	TRBJ2-3	CASSPTPAGGRDTQYF	TGTGCCAGCAGTCCAACCCCGGCGGGAGGACGAGATACGCAGTATTTT
many	TRBV28	TRBD2	TRBJ2-1	CASSPWRTSGYNEQFF	TGTGCCAGCAGCCCTTGGAGGACTAGCGGGTACAATGAGCAGTTCTTC
-	TRBV5-1	TRBD2	TRBJ2-3	CASSFRSYSGEGTDTQYF	TGCGCCAGCAGCTTCCGATCCTATAGCGGGGAGGGCACAGATACGCAGTATTTT
-	TRBV20-1	TRBD1	TRBJ2-2	CSARDRGRRTGELFF	TGCAGTGCTCGGGACAGGGGGCGACGGACCGGGGAGCTGTTTTTT
many	TRBV4-2	TRBD2	TRBJ2-3	CASSQGLIAGGRTDTQYF	TGTGCCAGCAGCCAAGGGTTGATAGCGGGAGGACGCACAGATACGCAGTATTTT
few	TRBV20-1	-	TRBJ1-1	CSARTGTMNTEAFF	TGCAGTGCTAGGACGGGAACCATGAACACTGAAGCTTTCTTT
many	TRBV7-2	-	TRBJ2-4	CASSLLPGIAKNIQYF	TGTGCCAGCAGCTTGTTGCCGGGAATTGCCAAAAACATTCAGTACTTC
-	TRBV6-2/TRBV6-3	-	TRBJ1-3	CASSSAVTIYF	TGTGCCAGCAGTTCGGCAGTCACCATATATTTT
many	TRBV6-1	-	TRBJ1-6	CASTLVPPLHF	TGTGCCAGTACGTTGGTCCCACCCCTCCACTTT
many	TRBV6-1	-	TRBJ2-7	CASSAGLEQYF	TGTGCCAGCAGTGCCGGATTGGAGCAGTACTTC
many	TRBV6-1	-	TRBJ2-7	CASSQAFGEQYF	TGTGCCAGCAGTCAGGCATTCGGCGAGCAGTACTTC
many	TRBV6-1	TRBD1	TRBJ2-7	CASSGGQGIYEQYF	TGTGCCAGCAGTGGCGGACAGGGGATCTACGAGCAGTACTTC
many	TRBV7-9	-	TRBJ1-2	CATDSAYHYGYTF	TGTGCCACCGACAGCGCCTACCACTATGGCTACACCTTC
few	TRBV7-9	TRBD2	TRBJ2-1	CASYRAGEMGLVYNEQFF	TGTGCCAGCTATCGAGCGGGAGAGATGGGTTTAGTCTACAATGAGCAGTTCTTC
many	TRBV7-8	TRBD2	TRBJ2-7	CASSRHLAEDVYEQYF	TGTGCCAGCAGCCGCCATCTAGCGGAAGATGTGTACGAGCAGTACTTC
few	TRBV24-1	-	TRBJ2-2	CATSDSAFRAYTGELFF	TGTGCCACCAGTGATTCGGCCTTCCGCGCATACACCGGGGAGCTGTTTTTT
many	TRBV28	-	TRBJ1-1	CASRTRTEYEAFF	TGTGCCAGCAGGACTAGGACCGAGTATGAAGCTTTCTTT
-	TRBV19	TRBD2	TRBJ2-3	CASMSAGDHTDTQYF	TGTGCCAGTATGTCGGCGGGGGACCATACAGATACGCAGTATTTT
many	TRBV29-1	TRBD1	TRBJ2-7	CSVEGQGETYEQYF	TGCAGCGTTGAGGGACAGGGCGAAACCTACGAGCAGTACTTC
few	TRBV10-1	-	TRBJ2-5	CASSVSSTQETQYF	TGCGCCAGCAGTGTCTCTAGTACCCAAGAGACCCAGTACTTC
many	TRBV28	TRBD1	TRBJ1-5	CASSLPGGPYFSNQPQHF	TGTGCCAGCAGTTTACCAGGGGGCCCATATTTTAGCAATCAGCCCCAGCATTTT
few	TRBV5-1	TRBD1	TRBJ1-6	CASSRLGQVRSPLHF	TGCGCCAGCAGCCGGCTAGGACAGGTGCGATCACCCCTCCACTTT
few	TRBV5-6	-	TRBJ2-5	CASSLGVTGPQETQYF	TGTGCCAGCAGCCTGGGTGTCACCGGGCCGCAAGAGACCCAGTACTTC
once	TRBV6-2/TRBV6-3	TRBD2	TRBJ2-2	CVSRNRDYMAGELFF	TGTGTCAGCAGAAACCGGGACTATATGGCCGGGGAGCTGTTTTTT
-	TRBV20-1	-	TRBJ1-1	CSASKGLYMNTEAFF	TGCAGTGCTAGCAAGGGCCTATACATGAACACTGAAGCTTTCTTT
many	TRBV3-1	-	TRBJ2-5	CASSQRGNQETQYF	TGTGCCAGCAGCCAGAGGGGGAACCAAGAGACCCAGTACTTC
-	TRBV19	TRBD1	TRBJ2-1	CASSTGQGSYNEQFF	TGTGCCAGTAGTACGGGACAGGGCTCCTACAATGAGCAGTTCTTC
many	TRBV7-8	-	TRBJ1-1	CASSLARLSGYTEAFF	TGTGCCAGCAGCTTAGCCCGGCTGAGTGGGTACACTGAAGCTTTCTTT
-	TRBV19	TRBD1	TRBJ1-5	CASSRQGPTNQPQHF	TGTGCCAGTAGCAGACAGGGGCCGACCAATCAGCCCCAGCATTTT
-	TRBV27	TRBD1	TRBJ2-3	CASSLFLGNRGNTDTQYF	TGTGCCAGCAGTTTATTCCTAGGGAACAGGGGCAACACAGATACGCAGTATTTT
many	TRBV24-1	-	TRBJ2-1	CATSDPDKNEQFF	TGTGCCACCAGTGACCCCGACAAGAATGAGCAGTTCTTC
few	TRBV6-1	-	TRBJ2-2	CASSETQTPFRPFF	TGTGCCAGCAGTGAAACACAGACCCCCTTTCGACCATTTTTT
few	TRBV19	TRBD2	TRBJ2-3	CASSPGGGRTDTQYF	TGTGCCAGTAGCCCGGGGGGGGGGCGCACAGATACGCAGTATTTT
-	TRBV7-9	-	TRBJ2-2	CASRKGQNTGELFF	TGTGCCAGCAGAAAGGGGCAGAACACCGGGGAGCTGTTTTTT
many	TRBV3-1	-	TRBJ1-4	CASSPFGSPREKLFF	TGTGCCAGCAGCCCATTCGGGTCGCCTCGCGAAAAACTGTTTTTT
many	TRBV12-5	-	TRBJ2-3	CASAPRAGKDTQYF	TGTGCTAGTGCCCCCCGGGCTGGGAAAGATACGCAGTATTTT
many	TRBV19	TRBD2	TRBJ2-1	CASSRPPERESSYNEQFF	TGTGCCAGTAGTAGACCCCCAGAGCGGGAAAGCTCCTACAATGAGCAGTTCTTC
few	TRBV24-1	-	TRBJ1-1	CATSDKFQQGEGTEAFF	TGTGCCACCAGTGATAAATTCCAACAGGGAGAGGGCACTGAAGCTTTCTTT
-	TRBV19	-	TRBJ1-3	CASSISDSSGNTIYF	TGTGCCAGTAGTATAAGCGACAGCTCTGGAAACACCATATATTTT
many	TRBV7-8	TRBD2	TRBJ2-1	CASSPWGLAGTYNEQFF	TGTGCCAGCAGCCCCTGGGGTCTAGCGGGAACATACAATGAGCAGTTCTTC
few	TRBV7-9	TRBD2	TRBJ2-1	CASSNGLAAYNEQFF	TGTGCCAGCAGCAACGGACTAGCTGCGTACAATGAGCAGTTCTTC
few	TRBV28	TRBD1	TRBJ1-1	CASAEAGQTNTEAFF	TGTGCCAGTGCCGAAGCGGGACAGACGAACACTGAAGCTTTCTTT